This T cell receptor beta chain was captured in a study of cytomegalovirus exposure and HLA in healthy donors. The length of the CDR3 is 16 residues. V shed 0 bases, J shed 2 bases, and the junction held 2 bases outside the gene matches. Germline CDR1 PRHDT, CDR2 FYEKMQ (reference sequence). Primers: 60 Vbeta forward and 13 Jbeta reverse. The protocol was immunoSEQ multiplex PCR, while the TCRdb copy is restricted to in-frame clones and leaves out a portion. The sample lists 200,000 to 300,000 clones; 70% to 90% were seen once. The V gene is TRBV13, the J gene TRBJ1-3; 9 bases match TRBD1. The TCR was taken from a woman aged 40 to 55 in good health and CMV-seropositive. Input material: PBMCs. CDR3 loop: CASSLGGTGTGNTIYF. CDR3 coding DNA: TGTGCCAGCAGCTTAGGGGGGACAGGGACTGGAAACACCATATATTTT.